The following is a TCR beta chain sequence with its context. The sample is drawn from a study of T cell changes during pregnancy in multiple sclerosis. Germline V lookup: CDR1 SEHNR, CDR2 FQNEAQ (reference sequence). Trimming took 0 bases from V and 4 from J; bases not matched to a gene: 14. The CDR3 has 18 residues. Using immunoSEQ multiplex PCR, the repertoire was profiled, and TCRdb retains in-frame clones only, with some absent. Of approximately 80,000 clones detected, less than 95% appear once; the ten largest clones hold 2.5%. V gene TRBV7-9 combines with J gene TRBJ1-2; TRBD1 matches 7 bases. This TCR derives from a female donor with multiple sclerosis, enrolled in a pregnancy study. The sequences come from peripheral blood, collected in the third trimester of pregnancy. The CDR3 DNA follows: TGTGCCAGCAGCTTAGCGCATGGGACAGTGCATCGTTTCTATGGCTACACCTTC. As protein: CASSLAHGTVHRFYGYTF.